This T cell receptor (beta chain) appears in the sequencing data of a study of Ad26.COV2.S vaccination and SARS-CoV-2 variants. Treatment in this sample: roughly 19 received Ad26.COV2.S at low or high dose, single or two shots; several received placebo; per-sample allocation not given. The study sampled participants on day 63 after the first vaccine or placebo injection. Using immunoSEQ multiplex PCR, the repertoire was profiled, and TCRdb retains in-frame clones only, with some absent. The sample lists 500,000 or so clones; roughly nine tenths were seen once. Germline V gives CDR1 MNHEY, CDR2 SMNVEV (reference sequence). The CDR3 length is 16 residues. J lost 1 base, V lost 6 bases, and 12 bases had no gene match.

The gene calls are TRBV27 and TRBJ2-7; 7 bases map to TRBD1. This clonotype was sampled from a person between 18 and 59 years old who received the Ad26.COV2.S COVID-19 vaccine or a placebo. This material consisted of peripheral blood, taken in a trial of Ad26.COV2.S vaccine versus placebo. The CDR3 sequence is CASRHLRGRDSYEQYF. DNA for the CDR3: TGTGCCAGCAGGCACCTAAGGGGGCGCGATTCCTACGAGCAGTACTTC.